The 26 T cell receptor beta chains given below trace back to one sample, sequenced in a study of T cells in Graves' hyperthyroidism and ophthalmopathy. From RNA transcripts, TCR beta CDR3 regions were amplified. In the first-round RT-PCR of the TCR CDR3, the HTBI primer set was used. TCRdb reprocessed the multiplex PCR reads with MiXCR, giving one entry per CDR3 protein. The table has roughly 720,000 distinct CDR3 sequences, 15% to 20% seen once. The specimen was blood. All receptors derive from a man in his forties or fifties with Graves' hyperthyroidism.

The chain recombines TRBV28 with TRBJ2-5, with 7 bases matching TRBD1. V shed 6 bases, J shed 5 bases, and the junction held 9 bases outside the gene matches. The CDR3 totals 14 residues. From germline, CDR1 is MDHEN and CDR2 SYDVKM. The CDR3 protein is CASRPDRDHETQYF. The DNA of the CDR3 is TGTGCCAGCAGGCCAGACAGGGATCACGAGACCCAGTACTTC.

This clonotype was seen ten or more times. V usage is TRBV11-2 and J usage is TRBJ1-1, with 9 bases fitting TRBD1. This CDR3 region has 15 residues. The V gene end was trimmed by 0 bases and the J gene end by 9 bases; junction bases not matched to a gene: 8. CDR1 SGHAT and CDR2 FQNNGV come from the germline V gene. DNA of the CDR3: TGTGCCAGCAGCTTAGAGGGAGGGGGGACAGGGAAAGCTTTCTTT. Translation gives CASSLEGGGTGKAFF. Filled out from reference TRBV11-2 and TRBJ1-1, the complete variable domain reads EAGVAQSPRYKIIEKRQSVAFWCNPISGHATLYWYQQILGQGPKLLIQFQNNGVVDDSQLPKDRFSAERLKGVDSTLKIQPAKLEDSAVYLCASSLEGGGTGKAFFGQGTRLTVV.

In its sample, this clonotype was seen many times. The CDR3 sequence: CASSQERGFAEAFF. In DNA form, the CDR3 reads TGCGCCAGCAGCCAAGAGCGGGGTTTCGCTGAAGCTTTCTTT. The J gene is TRBJ1-1, the V gene TRBV5-1, with D unclear. Trimming shortened V by 4 bases and J by 6 bases, and 16 bases separated the two germline ends. This CDR3 has 14 amino acids. Per germline, CDR1 SGHRS and CDR2 YFSETQ.

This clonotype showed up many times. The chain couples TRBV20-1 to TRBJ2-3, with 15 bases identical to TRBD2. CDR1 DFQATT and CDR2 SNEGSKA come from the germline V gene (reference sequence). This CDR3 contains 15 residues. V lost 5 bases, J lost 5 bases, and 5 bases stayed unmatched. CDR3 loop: CSAWTSGRAGDTQYF. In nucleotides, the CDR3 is TGCAGTGCTTGGACTAGCGGGAGGGCCGGAGATACGCAGTATTTT.

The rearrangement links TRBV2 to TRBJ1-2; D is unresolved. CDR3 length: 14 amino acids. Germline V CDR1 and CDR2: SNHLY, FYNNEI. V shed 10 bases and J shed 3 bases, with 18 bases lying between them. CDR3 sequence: CAIFKMGFYYGYTF. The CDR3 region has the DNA TGTGCCATCTTCAAAATGGGGTTCTACTATGGCTACACCTTC.

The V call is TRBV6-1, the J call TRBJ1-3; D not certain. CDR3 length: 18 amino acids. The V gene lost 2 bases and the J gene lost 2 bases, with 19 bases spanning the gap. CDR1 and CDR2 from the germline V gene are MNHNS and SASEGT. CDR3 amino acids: CASSERLTHSWAGNTIYF. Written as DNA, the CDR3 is TGTGCCAGCAGTGAACGACTGACTCACTCCTGGGCTGGAAACACCATATATTTT.

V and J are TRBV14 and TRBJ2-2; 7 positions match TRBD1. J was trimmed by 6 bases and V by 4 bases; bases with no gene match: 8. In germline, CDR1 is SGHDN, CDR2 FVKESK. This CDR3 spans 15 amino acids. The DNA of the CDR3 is TGTGCCAGCAGCCCCAACAGGGGTAGCGCCGGGGAGCTGTTTTTT. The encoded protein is CASSPNRGSAGELFF. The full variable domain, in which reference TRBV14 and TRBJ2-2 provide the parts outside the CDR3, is EAGVTQFPSHSVIEKGQTVTLRCDPISGHDNLYWYRRVMGKEIKFLLHFVKESKQDESGMPNNRFLAERTGGTYSTLKVQPAELEDSGVYFCASSPNRGSAGELFFGEGSRLTVL.

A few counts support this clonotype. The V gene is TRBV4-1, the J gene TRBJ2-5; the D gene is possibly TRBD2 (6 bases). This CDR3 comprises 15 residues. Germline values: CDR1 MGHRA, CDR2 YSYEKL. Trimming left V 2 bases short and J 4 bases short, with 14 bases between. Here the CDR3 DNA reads TGCGCCAGCAGCCAACCAGCCGCCGGGGGAGAGACCCAGTACTTC. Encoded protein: CASSQPAAGGETQYF.

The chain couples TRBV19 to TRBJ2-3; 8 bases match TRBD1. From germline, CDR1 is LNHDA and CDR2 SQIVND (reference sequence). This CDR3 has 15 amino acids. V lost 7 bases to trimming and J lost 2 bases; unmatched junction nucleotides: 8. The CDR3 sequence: CASNRGTFSTDTQYF. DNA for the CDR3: TGTGCCAGTAACAGGGGGACTTTTTCCACAGATACGCAGTATTTT. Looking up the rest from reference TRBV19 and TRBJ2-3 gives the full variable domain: DGGITQSPKYLFRKEGQNVTLSCEQNLNHDAMYWYRQDPGQGLRLIYYSQIVNDFQKGDIAEGYSVSREKKESFPLTVTSAQKNPTAFYLCASNRGTFSTDTQYFGPGTRLTVL.

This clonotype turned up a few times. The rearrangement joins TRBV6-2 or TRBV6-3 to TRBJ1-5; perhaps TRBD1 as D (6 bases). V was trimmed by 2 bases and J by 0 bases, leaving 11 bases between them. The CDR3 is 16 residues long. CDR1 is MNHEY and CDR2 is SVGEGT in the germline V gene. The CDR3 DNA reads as TGTGCCAGCAGTTACGAACAGGGTCTTAGCAATCAGCCCCAGCATTTT. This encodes CASSYEQGLSNQPQHF.

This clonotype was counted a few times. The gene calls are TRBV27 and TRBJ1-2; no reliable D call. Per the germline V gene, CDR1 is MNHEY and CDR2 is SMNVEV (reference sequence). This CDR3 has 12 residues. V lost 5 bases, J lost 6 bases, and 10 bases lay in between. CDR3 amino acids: CASSANGNGYTF. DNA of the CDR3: TGTGCCAGCAGTGCAAACGGAAATGGCTACACCTTC.

The DNA of the CDR3 is TGCAGTGCTCACCCAGGACTTCGGACGTCTGGCTACACCTTC. It codes for CSAHPGLRTSGYTF. The chain couples TRBV20-1 to TRBJ1-2; D ambiguous. V shed 5 bases and J shed 7 bases, with 20 bases lying between them. CDR1 DFQATT and CDR2 SNEGSKA come from the germline V gene (reference sequence). The CDR3 runs 14 residues.

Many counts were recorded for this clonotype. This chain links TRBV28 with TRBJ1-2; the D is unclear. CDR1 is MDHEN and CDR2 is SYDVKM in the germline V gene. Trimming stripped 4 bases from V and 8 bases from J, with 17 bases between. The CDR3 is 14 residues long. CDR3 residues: CASSSSVGGGGYTF. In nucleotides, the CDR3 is TGTGCCAGCAGTTCATCAGTCGGTGGAGGGGGCTACACCTTC.

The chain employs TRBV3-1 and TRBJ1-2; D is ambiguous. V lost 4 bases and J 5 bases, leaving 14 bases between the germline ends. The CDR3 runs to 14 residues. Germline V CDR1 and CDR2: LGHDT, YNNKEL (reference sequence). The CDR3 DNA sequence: TGTGCCAGCAGCCTTATGGAAGGAGGATATGGCTACACCTTC. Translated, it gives CASSLMEGGYGYTF.

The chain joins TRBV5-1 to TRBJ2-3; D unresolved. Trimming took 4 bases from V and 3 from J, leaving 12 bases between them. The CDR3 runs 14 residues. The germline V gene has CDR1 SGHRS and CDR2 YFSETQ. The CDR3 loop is CASSPEIRTDTQYF. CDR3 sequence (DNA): TGCGCCAGCAGCCCCGAAATTCGGACAGATACGCAGTATTTT.

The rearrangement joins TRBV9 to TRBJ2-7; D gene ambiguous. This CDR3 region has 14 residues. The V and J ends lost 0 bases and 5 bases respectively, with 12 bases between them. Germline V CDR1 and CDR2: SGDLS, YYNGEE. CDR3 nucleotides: TGTGCCAGCAGCGTAGATGTGGTTCTGGACGAGCAGTACTTC. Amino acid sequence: CASSVDVVLDEQYF.

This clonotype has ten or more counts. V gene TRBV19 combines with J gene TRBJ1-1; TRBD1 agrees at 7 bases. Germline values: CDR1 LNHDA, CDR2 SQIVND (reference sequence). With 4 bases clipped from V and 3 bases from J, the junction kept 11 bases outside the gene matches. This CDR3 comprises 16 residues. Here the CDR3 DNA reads TGTGCCAGTAGTACCTATCGACAGGGCTTGGACACTGAAGCTTTCTTT. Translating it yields CASSTYRQGLDTEAFF.

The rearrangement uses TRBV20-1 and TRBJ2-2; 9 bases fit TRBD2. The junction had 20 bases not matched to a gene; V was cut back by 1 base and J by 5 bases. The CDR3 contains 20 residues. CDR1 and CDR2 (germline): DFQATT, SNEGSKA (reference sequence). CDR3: CSARARSGASGAIGTGELFF. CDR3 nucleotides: TGCAGTGCTAGAGCTCGAAGCGGGGCTAGCGGGGCGATAGGGACCGGGGAGCTGTTTTTT.

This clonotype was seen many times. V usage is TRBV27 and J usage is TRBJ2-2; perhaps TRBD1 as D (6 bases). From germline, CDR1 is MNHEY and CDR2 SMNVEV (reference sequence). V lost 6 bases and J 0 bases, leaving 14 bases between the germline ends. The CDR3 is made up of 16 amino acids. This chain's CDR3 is CASRKQGPTNTGELFF. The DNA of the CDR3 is TGTGCCAGCAGAAAGCAGGGGCCTACGAACACCGGGGAGCTGTTTTTT.

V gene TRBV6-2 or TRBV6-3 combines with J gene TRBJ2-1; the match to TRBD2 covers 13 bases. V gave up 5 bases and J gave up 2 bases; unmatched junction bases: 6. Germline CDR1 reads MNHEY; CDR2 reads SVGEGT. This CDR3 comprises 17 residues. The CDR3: CASSVTSGRATYNEQFF. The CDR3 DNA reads TGTGCCAGCAGTGTAACTAGCGGGAGGGCCACCTACAATGAGCAGTTCTTC.

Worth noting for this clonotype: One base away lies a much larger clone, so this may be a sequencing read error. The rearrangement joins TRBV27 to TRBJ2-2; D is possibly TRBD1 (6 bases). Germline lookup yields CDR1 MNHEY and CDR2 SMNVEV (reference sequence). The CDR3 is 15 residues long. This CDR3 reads CASFPGQPSTEELFF. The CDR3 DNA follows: TGTGCCAGTTTTCCAGGACAGCCGTCCACCGAGGAGCTGTTTTTT.

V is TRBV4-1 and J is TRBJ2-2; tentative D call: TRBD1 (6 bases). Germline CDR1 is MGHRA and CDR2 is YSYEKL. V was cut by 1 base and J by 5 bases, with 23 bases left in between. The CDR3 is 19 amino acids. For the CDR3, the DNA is TGCGCCAGCAGCCAAGCGGATTTCGGGACAAAATCTTATACCGGGGAGCTGTTTTTT. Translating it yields CASSQADFGTKSYTGELFF.

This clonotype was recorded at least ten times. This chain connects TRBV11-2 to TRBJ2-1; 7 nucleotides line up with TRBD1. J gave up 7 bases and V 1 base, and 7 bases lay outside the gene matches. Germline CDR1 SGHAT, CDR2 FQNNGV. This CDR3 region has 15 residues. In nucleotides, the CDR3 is TGTGCCAGCAGCTTAGGGGCAGGGGGAAGTAATGAGCAGTTCTTC. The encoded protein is CASSLGAGGSNEQFF. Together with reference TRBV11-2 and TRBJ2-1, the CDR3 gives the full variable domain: EAGVAQSPRYKIIEKRQSVAFWCNPISGHATLYWYQQILGQGPKLLIQFQNNGVVDDSQLPKDRFSAERLKGVDSTLKIQPAKLEDSAVYLCASSLGAGGSNEQFFGPGTRLTVL.

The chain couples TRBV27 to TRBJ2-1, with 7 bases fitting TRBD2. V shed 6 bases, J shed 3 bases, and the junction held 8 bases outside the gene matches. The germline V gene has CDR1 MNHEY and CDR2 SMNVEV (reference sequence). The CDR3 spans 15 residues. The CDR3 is CASSTSGNGYNEQFF. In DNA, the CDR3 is TGTGCCAGCAGCACAAGCGGGAATGGCTACAATGAGCAGTTCTTC.

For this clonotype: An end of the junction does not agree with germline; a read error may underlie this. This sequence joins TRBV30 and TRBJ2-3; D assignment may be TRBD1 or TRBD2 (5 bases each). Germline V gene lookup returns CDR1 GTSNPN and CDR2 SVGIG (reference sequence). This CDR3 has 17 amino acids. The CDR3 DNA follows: TGTGCCTGGAGTCCCGGGGTTGGGAACTGGCGCACAGGTACGCAGTATTTT. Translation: CAWSPGVGNWRTGTQYF.

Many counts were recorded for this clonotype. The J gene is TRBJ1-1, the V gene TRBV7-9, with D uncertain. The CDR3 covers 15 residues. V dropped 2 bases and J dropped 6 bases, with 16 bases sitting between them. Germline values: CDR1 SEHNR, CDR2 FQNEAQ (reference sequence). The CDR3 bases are TGTGCCAGCAGCTTAACTAGAATTGTTCGGTCTGAAGCTTTCTTT. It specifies CASSLTRIVRSEAFF. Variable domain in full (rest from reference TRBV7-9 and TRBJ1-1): DTGVSQNPRHKITKRGQNVTFRCDPISEHNRLYWYRQTLGQGPEFLTYFQNEAQLEKSRLLSDRFSAERPKGSFSTLEIQRTEQGDSAMYLCASSLTRIVRSEAFFGQGTRLTVV.